Detailed here is one TCR beta chain. Using immunoSEQ multiplex PCR, the repertoire was profiled, and TCRdb retains in-frame clones only, with some absent. In the table there are 85,000 to 100,000 clones, more than 90% of which are singletons. The CDR3 loop spans 15 amino acids. Trimming at V came to 5 bases and at J to 8 bases, leaving 13 bases not matched to a gene. Germline loops: CDR1 SEHNR, CDR2 FQNEAQ (reference sequence). This sample is part of a study of T cell changes during pregnancy in multiple sclerosis. The J gene is TRBJ1-2, the V gene TRBV7-9; 8 nucleotides agree with TRBD1. The origin of this receptor is a female donor with multiple sclerosis, enrolled in a pregnancy study. The starting material was peripheral blood, obtained in the first trimester of pregnancy. CDR3 nucleotide sequence: TGTGCCAGCAGCCAGACCAGGGGGCGTTCAGAAGGCTACACCTTC. As protein: CASSQTRGRSEGYTF.